The rows below give T cell receptor beta chains drawn from one sample of a study of T cell responses to AZD1222 COVID-19 vaccine. Sequencing was performed with immunoSEQ multiplex PCR; in TCRdb, only in-frame clones are kept and a portion is missing. The sample records some 150,000 clones, more than 90% being singletons. The source was peripheral blood, collected on day 0 of AZD1222 vaccination. The receptors stem from an adult in good health. Each CDR3 is given with its conserved first and last residue. The D gene is left open where the match is weak. The size entry is marked missing in some rows and otherwise reads once, few, many or a size class.

v_gene: TRBV5-4
j_gene: TRBJ2-6
d_gene: NA
abundance: NA
CDR3aa: CASSLGGSSGANVLTF
CDR3nt: TGTGCCAGCAGCTTGGGCGGCAGCTCTGGGGCCAACGTCCTGACTTTC

v_gene: TRBV24-1
j_gene: TRBJ1-1
d_gene: NA
abundance: NA
CDR3aa: CATSDLRGMDSNTEAFF
CDR3nt: TGTGCCACCAGTGATTTGCGGGGCATGGATTCGAACACTGAAGCTTTCTTT

v_gene: TRBV9
j_gene: TRBJ2-2
d_gene: NA
abundance: NA
CDR3aa: CASSSQGITGELFF
CDR3nt: TGTGCCAGCAGCTCCCAGGGTATCACCGGGGAGCTGTTTTTT

v_gene: TRBV2
j_gene: TRBJ2-3
d_gene: NA
abundance: once
CDR3aa: CASRPDLARALDTQYF
CDR3nt: TGTGCCAGCAGACCCGATCTAGCGAGGGCACTAGATACGCAGTATTTT

v_gene: TRBV19
j_gene: TRBJ1-1
d_gene: NA
abundance: NA
CDR3aa: CASNRPGPEAFF
CDR3nt: TGTGCCAGTAACCGCCCGGGGCCTGAAGCTTTCTTT

v_gene: TRBV6-6
j_gene: TRBJ2-7
d_gene: TRBD2
abundance: NA
CDR3aa: CASSPGLAGHPQYF
CDR3nt: TGTGCCAGCAGTCCAGGACTAGCGGGACACCCGCAGTACTTC

v_gene: TRBV28
j_gene: TRBJ1-5
d_gene: NA
abundance: NA
CDR3aa: CASSSFRKGRQPQHF
CDR3nt: TGTGCCAGCAGTTCCTTTAGGAAGGGACGGCAGCCCCAGCATTTT

v_gene: TRBV19
j_gene: TRBJ1-2
d_gene: NA
abundance: NA
CDR3aa: CASSIDPGRSRWGYTF
CDR3nt: TGTGCCAGTAGTATAGATCCGGGACGGAGCCGGTGGGGCTACACCTTC

v_gene: TRBV13
j_gene: TRBJ2-1
d_gene: TRBD2
abundance: NA
CDR3aa: CASSSGTSGGRSYNEQFF
CDR3nt: TGTGCCAGCAGCTCCGGGACTAGCGGGGGTCGCTCCTACAATGAGCAGTTCTTC

v_gene: TRBV19
j_gene: TRBJ1-5
d_gene: NA
abundance: once
CDR3aa: CASSIVRLSNQPQHF
CDR3nt: TGTGCCAGTAGTATAGTCAGACTTAGCAATCAGCCCCAGCATTTT

v_gene: TRBV21-1
j_gene: TRBJ2-1
d_gene: NA
abundance: NA
CDR3aa: CASSKAGLGLAANEQFF
CDR3nt: TGTGCCAGCAGCAAAGCGGGGTTGGGACTAGCGGCCAATGAGCAGTTCTTC

v_gene: TRBV14
j_gene: TRBJ1-1
d_gene: NA
abundance: NA
CDR3aa: CASSLWGAGNTEAFF
CDR3nt: TGTGCCAGCAGCCTGTGGGGGGCGGGGAACACTGAAGCTTTCTTT

v_gene: TRBV7-2
j_gene: TRBJ1-3
d_gene: NA
abundance: NA
CDR3aa: CASSNKVGVAGNTIYF
CDR3nt: TGTGCCAGCAGCAACAAAGTCGGGGTCGCTGGAAACACCATATATTTT

v_gene: TRBV7-9
j_gene: TRBJ1-2
d_gene: TRBD1
abundance: NA
CDR3aa: CASSSPLDRGGGYGYTF
CDR3nt: TGTGCCAGCAGCTCCCCGCTCGACAGGGGAGGAGGCTATGGCTACACCTTC